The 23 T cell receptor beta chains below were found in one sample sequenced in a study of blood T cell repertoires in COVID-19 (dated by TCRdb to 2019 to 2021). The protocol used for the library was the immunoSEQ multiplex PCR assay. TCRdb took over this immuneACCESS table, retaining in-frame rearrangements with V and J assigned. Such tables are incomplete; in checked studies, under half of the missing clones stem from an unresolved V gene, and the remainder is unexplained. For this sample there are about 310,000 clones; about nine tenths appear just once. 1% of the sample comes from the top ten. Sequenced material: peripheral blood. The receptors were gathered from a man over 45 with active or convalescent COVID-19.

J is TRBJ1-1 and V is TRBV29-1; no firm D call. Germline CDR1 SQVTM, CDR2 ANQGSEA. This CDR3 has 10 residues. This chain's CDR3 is CSVRDTEAFF. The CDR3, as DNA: TGCAGTGTTCGAGACACTGAAGCTTTCTTT. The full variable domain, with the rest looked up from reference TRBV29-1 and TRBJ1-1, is SAVISQKPSRDICQRGTSLTIQCQVDSQVTMMFWYRQQPGQSLTLIATANQGSEATYESGFVIDKFPISRPNLTFSTLTVSNMSPEDSSIYLCSVRDTEAFFGQGTRLTVV.

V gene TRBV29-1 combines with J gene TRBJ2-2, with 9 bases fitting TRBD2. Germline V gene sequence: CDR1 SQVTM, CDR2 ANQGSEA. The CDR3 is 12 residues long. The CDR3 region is CSGSGGTGELFF. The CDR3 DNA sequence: TGCAGTGGCAGCGGGGGGACCGGGGAGCTGTTTTTT.

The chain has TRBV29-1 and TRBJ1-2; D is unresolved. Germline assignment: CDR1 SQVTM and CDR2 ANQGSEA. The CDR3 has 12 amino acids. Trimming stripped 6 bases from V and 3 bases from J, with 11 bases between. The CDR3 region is CSVPEGDYGYTF. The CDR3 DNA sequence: TGCAGCGTCCCTGAGGGCGACTATGGCTACACCTTC.

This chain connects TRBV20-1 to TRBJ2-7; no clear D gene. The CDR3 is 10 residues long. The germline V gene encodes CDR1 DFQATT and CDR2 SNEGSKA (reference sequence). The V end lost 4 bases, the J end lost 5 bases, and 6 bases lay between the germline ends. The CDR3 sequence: CSAISNEQYF. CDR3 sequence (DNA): TGCAGTGCTATTAGCAACGAGCAGTACTTC.

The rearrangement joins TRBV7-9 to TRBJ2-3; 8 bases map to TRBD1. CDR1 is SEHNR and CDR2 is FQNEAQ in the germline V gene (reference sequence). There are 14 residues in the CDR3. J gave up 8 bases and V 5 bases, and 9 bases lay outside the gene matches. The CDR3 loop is CASSRGQGPGTQYF. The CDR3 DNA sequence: TGTGCCAGCAGCCGCGGACAGGGACCAGGTACGCAGTATTTT.

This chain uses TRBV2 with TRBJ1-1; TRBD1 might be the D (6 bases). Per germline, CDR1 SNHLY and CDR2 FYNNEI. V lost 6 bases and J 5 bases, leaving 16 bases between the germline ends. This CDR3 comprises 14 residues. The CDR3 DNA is TGTGCCAGCAGGGAACAGGGTCGAGAAACTGAAGCTTTCTTT. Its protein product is CASREQGRETEAFF.

In DNA, the CDR3 is TGTGCCAGTAGCGCCAGGGGGGCTATTAGCACAGATACGCAGTATTTT. It yields the protein CASSARGAISTDTQYF. The rearrangement joins TRBV19 to TRBJ2-3; weak D call: TRBD1 (7 bases). Germline CDR1 is LNHDA and CDR2 is SQIVND (reference sequence). The CDR3 has 16 residues. V was pared by 6 bases and J by 0 bases, with 16 bases between.

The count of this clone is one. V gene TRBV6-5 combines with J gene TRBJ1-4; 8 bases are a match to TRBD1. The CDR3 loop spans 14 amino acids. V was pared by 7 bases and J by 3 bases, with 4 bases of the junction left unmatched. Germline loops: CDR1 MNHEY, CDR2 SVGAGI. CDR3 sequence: CASTGGAANEKLFF. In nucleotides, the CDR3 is TGTGCCAGCACAGGGGGCGCGGCTAATGAAAAACTGTTTTTT.

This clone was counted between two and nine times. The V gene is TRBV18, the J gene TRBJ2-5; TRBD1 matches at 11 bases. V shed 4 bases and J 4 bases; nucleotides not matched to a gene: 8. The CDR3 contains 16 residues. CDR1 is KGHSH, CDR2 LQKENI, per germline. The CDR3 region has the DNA TGTGCCAGCTCACTCGGGACAGGGGGTAACGGAGAGACCCAGTACTTC. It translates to CASSLGTGGNGETQYF.

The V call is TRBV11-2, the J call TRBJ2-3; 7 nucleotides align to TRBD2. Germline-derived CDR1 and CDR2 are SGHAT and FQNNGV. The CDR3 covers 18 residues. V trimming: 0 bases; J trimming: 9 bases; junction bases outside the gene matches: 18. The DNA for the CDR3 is TGTGCCAGCAGCTTAGAGGGACTATCTATTGGGCGTCAGCGGACGCAGTATTTT. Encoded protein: CASSLEGLSIGRQRTQYF.

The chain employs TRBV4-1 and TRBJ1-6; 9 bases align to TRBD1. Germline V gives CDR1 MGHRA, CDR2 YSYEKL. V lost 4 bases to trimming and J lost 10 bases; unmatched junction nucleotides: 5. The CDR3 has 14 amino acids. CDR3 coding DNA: TGCGCCAGCAGCCTCCGGACAGGGGAGTCACCCCTCCACTTT. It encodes CASSLRTGESPLHF.

The CDR3 reads CASSVDSGYGYTF. The CDR3 region has the DNA TGTGCCAGCAGCGTAGACTCAGGGTATGGCTACACCTTC. The V and J genes are TRBV9 and TRBJ1-2; D perhaps matches TRBD1 (5 bases). CDR1 and CDR2 from the germline V gene are SGDLS and YYNGEE. This CDR3 spans 13 amino acids. The ends were cut back, 0 bases at V and 5 bases at J, with 8 bases in the middle.

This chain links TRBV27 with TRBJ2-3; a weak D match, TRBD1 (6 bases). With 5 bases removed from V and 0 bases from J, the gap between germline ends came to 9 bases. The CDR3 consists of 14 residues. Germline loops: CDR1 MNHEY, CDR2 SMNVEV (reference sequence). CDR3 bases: TGTGCCAGCAGTAACAGGGTCAGCACAGATACGCAGTATTTT. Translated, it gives CASSNRVSTDTQYF.

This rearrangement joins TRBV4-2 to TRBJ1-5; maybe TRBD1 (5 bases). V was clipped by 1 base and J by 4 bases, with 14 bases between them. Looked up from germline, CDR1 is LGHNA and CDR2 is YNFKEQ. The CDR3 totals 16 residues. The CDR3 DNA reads TGTGCCAGCAGCCAAGTTTCCCAGGGTGGAAATCAGCCCCAGCATTTT. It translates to CASSQVSQGGNQPQHF.

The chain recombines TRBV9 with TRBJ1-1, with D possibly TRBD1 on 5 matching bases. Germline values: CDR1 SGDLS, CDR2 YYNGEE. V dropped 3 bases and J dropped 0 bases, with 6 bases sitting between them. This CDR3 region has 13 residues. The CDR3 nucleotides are TGTGCCAGCAGCGAGACAGTGAACACTGAAGCTTTCTTT. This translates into CASSETVNTEAFF.

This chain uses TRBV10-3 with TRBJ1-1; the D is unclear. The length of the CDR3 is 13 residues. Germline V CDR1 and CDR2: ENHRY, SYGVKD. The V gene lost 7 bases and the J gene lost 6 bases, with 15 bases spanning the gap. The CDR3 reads CAIKRDPNSEAFF. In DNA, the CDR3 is TGTGCCATCAAACGGGATCCAAACTCTGAAGCTTTCTTT.

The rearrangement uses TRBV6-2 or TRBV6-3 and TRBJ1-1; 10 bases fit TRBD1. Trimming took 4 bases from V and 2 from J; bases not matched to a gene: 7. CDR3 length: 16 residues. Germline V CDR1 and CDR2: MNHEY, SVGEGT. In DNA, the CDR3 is TGTGCCAGCAGTTCAACTAGGACAGGGGGTAACACTGAAGCTTTCTTT. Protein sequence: CASSSTRTGGNTEAFF.

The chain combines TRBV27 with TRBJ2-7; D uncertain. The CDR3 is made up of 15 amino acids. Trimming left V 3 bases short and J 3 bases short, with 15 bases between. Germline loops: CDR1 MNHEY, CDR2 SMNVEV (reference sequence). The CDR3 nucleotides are TGTGCCAGCAGTTTCGACGCATCCCAGGACTACGAGCAGTACTTC. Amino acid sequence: CASSFDASQDYEQYF.

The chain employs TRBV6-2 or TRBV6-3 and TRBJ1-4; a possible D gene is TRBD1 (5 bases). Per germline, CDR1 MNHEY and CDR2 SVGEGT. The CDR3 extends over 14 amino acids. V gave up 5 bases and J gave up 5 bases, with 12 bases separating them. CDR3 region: CASSSRDWNEKLFF. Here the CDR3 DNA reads TGTGCCAGCAGTAGCCGGGACTGGAATGAAAAACTGTTTTTT.

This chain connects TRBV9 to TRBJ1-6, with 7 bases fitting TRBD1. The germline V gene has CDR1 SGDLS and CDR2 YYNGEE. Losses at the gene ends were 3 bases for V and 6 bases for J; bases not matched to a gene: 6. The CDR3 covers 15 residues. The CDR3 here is CASSDKDRPNSPLHF. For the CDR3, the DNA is TGTGCCAGCAGCGATAAGGACAGGCCTAATTCACCCCTCCACTTT. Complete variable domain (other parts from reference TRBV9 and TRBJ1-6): DSGVTQTPKHLITATGQRVTLRCSPRSGDLSVYWYQQSLDQGLQFLIQYYNGEERAKGNILERFSAQQFPDLHSELNLSSLELGDSALYFCASSDKDRPNSPLHFGNGTRLTVT.

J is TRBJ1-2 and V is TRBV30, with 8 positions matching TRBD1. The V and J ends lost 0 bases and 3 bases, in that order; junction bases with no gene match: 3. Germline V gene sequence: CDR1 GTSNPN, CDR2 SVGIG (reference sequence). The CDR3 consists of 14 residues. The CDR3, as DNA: TGTGCCTGGAGTGTGGTGACAGGGGACTATGGCTACACCTTC. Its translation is CAWSVVTGDYGYTF.

CDR3 protein: CSVVRDSLMNTEAFF. CDR3 nucleotides: TGCAGCGTGGTCCGGGACAGTCTCATGAACACTGAAGCTTTCTTT. The chain has TRBV29-1 and TRBJ1-1, with 7 bases lining up with TRBD1. The CDR3 loop spans 15 amino acids. Germline CDR1 SQVTM, CDR2 ANQGSEA. Unmatched junction bases numbered 10, after V lost 6 bases and J lost 0 bases.

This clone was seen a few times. CDR3 sequence: CASISGAGGIGSGNTIYF. CDR3 DNA sequence: TGTGCCAGCATCTCGGGGGCAGGGGGGATAGGATCTGGAAACACCATATATTTT. The gene calls are TRBV2 and TRBJ1-3; 7 bases agree with TRBD1. This CDR3 comprises 18 residues. Germline-derived CDR1 and CDR2 are SNHLY and FYNNEI. Trimming at V came to 7 bases and at J to 1 base, leaving 16 bases not matched to a gene.